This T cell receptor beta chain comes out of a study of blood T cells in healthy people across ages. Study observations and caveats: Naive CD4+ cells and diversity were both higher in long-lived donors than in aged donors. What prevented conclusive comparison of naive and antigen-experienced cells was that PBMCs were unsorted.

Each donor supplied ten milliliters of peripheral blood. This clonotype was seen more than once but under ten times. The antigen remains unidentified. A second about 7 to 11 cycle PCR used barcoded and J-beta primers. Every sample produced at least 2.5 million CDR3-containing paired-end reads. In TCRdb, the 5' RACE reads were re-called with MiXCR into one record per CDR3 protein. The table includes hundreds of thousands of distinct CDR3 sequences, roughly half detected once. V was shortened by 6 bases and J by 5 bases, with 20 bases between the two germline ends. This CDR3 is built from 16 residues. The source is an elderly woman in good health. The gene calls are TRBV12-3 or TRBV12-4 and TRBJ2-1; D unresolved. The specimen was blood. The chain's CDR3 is CASSFRRARPDNEQFF. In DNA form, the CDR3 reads TGTGCCAGCAGCTTTCGGCGCGCTCGACCTGACAATGAGCAGTTCTTC.